Listed below are T cell receptor beta chains from one sample, sequenced in a study of cytomegalovirus exposure and HLA in healthy donors. The table came from immunoSEQ multiplex PCR; TCRdb's copy has only in-frame clones and leaves some out. The table has more than 110,000 clones, 79% seen once. The sequencing sample was made of PBMCs. These receptors all come from a man aged 18 to 30 in good health and CMV-seronegative. Both conserved end residues are part of each CDR3. D genes are given only for firm matches. Clone size is given for some rows only: seen once, a few or many times, or a class if the clone is expanded.

V gene: TRBV6-1
J gene: TRBJ1-2
clone size: few
D gene: NA
CDR3 DNA: TGTGCCAGCAGTGAAGGTGGCGGAGCTAACTATGGCTACACCTTC
CDR3 protein: CASSEGGGANYGYTF

V gene: TRBV7-9
J gene: TRBJ2-5
clone size: NA
D gene: NA
CDR3 DNA: TGTGCCAGCAGCGCCCGGACAGAGGGAGAGACCCAGTACTTC
CDR3 protein: CASSARTEGETQYF

V gene: TRBV9
J gene: TRBJ1-6
clone size: once
D gene: NA
CDR3 DNA: TGTGCCAGCAGCGTAGGGCAAGACAGGTCCTATAATTCACCCCTCCACTTT
CDR3 protein: CASSVGQDRSYNSPLHF

V gene: TRBV5-1
J gene: TRBJ2-7
clone size: NA
D gene: NA
CDR3 DNA: TGCGCCAGCAGCTTCGGGACATTCTCCTACGAGCAGTACTTC
CDR3 protein: CASSFGTFSYEQYF

V gene: TRBV27
J gene: TRBJ2-1
clone size: NA
D gene: NA
CDR3 DNA: TGTGCCAGCAGTCTACGGAGCACCTACAATGAGCAGTTCTTC
CDR3 protein: CASSLRSTYNEQFF

V gene: TRBV5-1
J gene: TRBJ2-1
clone size: NA
D gene: NA
CDR3 DNA: TGCGCCAGCAGCTTCGTAGACAGATTTAAGTGGCCAACCTACAATGAGCAGTTCTTC
CDR3 protein: CASSFVDRFKWPTYNEQFF

V gene: TRBV15
J gene: TRBJ2-2
clone size: NA
D gene: NA
CDR3 DNA: TGTGCCACCAGCAGTGCAGGGGTTACCGGGGAGCTGTTTTTT
CDR3 protein: CATSSAGVTGELFF

V gene: TRBV7-9
J gene: TRBJ1-2
clone size: NA
D gene: NA
CDR3 DNA: TGTGCCAGCACCCACGGGGGGCTCTATGGCTACACCTTC
CDR3 protein: CASTHGGLYGYTF

V gene: TRBV19
J gene: TRBJ2-4
clone size: NA
D gene: TRBD1
CDR3 DNA: TGTGCCAGTAGCGGACAGGGAATAGCCAAAAACATTCAGTACTTC
CDR3 protein: CASSGQGIAKNIQYF

V gene: TRBV6-5
J gene: TRBJ1-2
clone size: NA
D gene: NA
CDR3 DNA: TGTGCCAGCAGTGTCCCGGGACAAGTCTATGGCTACACCTTC
CDR3 protein: CASSVPGQVYGYTF

V gene: TRBV6-6
J gene: TRBJ1-4
clone size: few
D gene: NA
CDR3 DNA: TGTGCCAGCAGTTTGTCAGGGTCTAATGAAAAACTGTTTTTT
CDR3 protein: CASSLSGSNEKLFF

V gene: TRBV27
J gene: TRBJ2-7
clone size: NA
D gene: NA
CDR3 DNA: TGTGCCAGCAGTTTAGGAGGAGTAGGCTTTTACGAGCAGTACTTC
CDR3 protein: CASSLGGVGFYEQYF

V gene: TRBV5-8
J gene: TRBJ1-4
clone size: NA
D gene: NA
CDR3 DNA: TGTGCCAGCAGCCCGGACTTAACTAATGAAAAACTGTTTTTT
CDR3 protein: CASSPDLTNEKLFF

V gene: TRBV7-9
J gene: TRBJ2-5
clone size: once
D gene: NA
CDR3 DNA: TGTGCCAGCAGCTCTCAAGAGACCCAGTACTTC
CDR3 protein: CASSSQETQYF

V gene: TRBV18
J gene: TRBJ1-1
clone size: NA
D gene: NA
CDR3 DNA: TGTGCCAGCTCACCACCGGGAACAGGGAGGGACACTGAAGCTTTCTTT
CDR3 protein: CASSPPGTGRDTEAFF

V gene: TRBV12-5
J gene: TRBJ1-5
clone size: NA
D gene: NA
CDR3 DNA: TGTGCTAGTGGTTTGGTGGGAGGAGGATTTAGCAATCAGCCCCAGCATTTT
CDR3 protein: CASGLVGGGFSNQPQHF

V gene: TRBV18
J gene: TRBJ2-7
clone size: NA
D gene: NA
CDR3 DNA: TGTGCCAGCTCACCACGCTCAGGGGGGAGCCACGAGCAGTACTTC
CDR3 protein: CASSPRSGGSHEQYF

V gene: TRBV11-1
J gene: TRBJ1-2
clone size: once
D gene: TRBD1
CDR3 DNA: TGTGCCAGCAGCCCCGACAGGGGAATGGGCTACACCTTC
CDR3 protein: CASSPDRGMGYTF

V gene: TRBV4-2
J gene: TRBJ2-2
clone size: NA
D gene: TRBD2
CDR3 DNA: TGTGCCAGCAGCCAAGATAGCGGGGGGGCCGGGGAGCTGTTTTTT
CDR3 protein: CASSQDSGGAGELFF

V gene: TRBV19
J gene: TRBJ1-1
clone size: NA
D gene: NA
CDR3 DNA: TGTGCCAGTAGTACCAGGGGCCCCGAAGCTTTCTTT
CDR3 protein: CASSTRGPEAFF

V gene: TRBV15
J gene: TRBJ2-6
clone size: NA
D gene: NA
CDR3 DNA: TGTGCCACCAGCCCCCTCGGCCAGGCCTTTTCTGGGGCCAACGTCCTGACTTTC
CDR3 protein: CATSPLGQAFSGANVLTF

V gene: TRBV2
J gene: TRBJ1-5
clone size: NA
D gene: NA
CDR3 DNA: TGTGCCAGCAGTGAAACGGGGATTTATAGCAATCAGCCCCAGCATTTT
CDR3 protein: CASSETGIYSNQPQHF